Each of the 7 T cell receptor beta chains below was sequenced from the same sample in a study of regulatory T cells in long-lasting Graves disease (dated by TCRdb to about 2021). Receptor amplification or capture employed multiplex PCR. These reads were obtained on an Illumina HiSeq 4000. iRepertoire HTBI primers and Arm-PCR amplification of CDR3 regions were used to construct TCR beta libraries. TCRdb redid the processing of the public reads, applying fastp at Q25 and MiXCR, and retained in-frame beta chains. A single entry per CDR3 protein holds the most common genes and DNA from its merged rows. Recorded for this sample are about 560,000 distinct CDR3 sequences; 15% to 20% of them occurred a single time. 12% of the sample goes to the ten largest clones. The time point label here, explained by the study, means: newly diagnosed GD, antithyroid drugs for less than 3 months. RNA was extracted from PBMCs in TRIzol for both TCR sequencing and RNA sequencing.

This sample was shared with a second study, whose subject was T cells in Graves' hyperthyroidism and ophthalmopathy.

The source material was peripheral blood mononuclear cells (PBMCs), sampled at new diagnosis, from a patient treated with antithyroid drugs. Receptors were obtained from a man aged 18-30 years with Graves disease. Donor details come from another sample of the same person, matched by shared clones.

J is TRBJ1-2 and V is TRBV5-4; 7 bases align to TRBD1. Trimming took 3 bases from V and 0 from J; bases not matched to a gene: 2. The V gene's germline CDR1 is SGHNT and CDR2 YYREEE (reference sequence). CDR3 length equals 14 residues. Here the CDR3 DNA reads TGTGCCAGCAGCTGGGACAGAGCTAACTATGGCTACACCTTC. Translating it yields CASSWDRANYGYTF.

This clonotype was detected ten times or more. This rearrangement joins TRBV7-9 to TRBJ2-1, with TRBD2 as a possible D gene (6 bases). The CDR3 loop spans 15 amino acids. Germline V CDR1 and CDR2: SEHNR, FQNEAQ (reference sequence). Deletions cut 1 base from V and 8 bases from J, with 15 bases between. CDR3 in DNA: TGTGCCAGCAGCTTAGTCGGCGGGACGGCAGATGAGCAGTTCTTC. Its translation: CASSLVGGTADEQFF.

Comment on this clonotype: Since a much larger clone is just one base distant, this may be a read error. The CDR3 sequence: CASSQRGQRETQHF. CDR3 coding DNA: TGTGCCAGCAGCCAAAGGGGGCAGCGAGAGACCCAGCACTTC. V usage is TRBV2 and J usage is TRBJ2-5, with TRBD1 matching over 7 bases. Looked up from germline, CDR1 is SNHLY and CDR2 is FYNNEI. The CDR3 runs to 14 residues.

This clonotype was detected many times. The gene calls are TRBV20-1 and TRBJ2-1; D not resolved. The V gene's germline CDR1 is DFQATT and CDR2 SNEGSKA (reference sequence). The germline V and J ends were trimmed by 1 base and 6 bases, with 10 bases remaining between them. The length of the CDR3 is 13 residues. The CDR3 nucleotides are TGCAGTGCTAGAGTCTGGGCTACCAATGAGCAGTTCTTC. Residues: CSARVWATNEQFF.

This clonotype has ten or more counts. CDR3 loop: CAWSALAGAAVGEQFF. The CDR3, as DNA: TGTGCCTGGAGTGCTCTAGCGGGAGCCGCCGTCGGGGAGCAGTTCTTC. The V gene is TRBV30, the J gene TRBJ2-1; 10 bases are a match to TRBD2. Germline V CDR1 and CDR2: GTSNPN, SVGIG (reference sequence). The J segment lost 10 bases and the V segment lost 1 base, leaving 13 bases of the junction unmatched. The CDR3 contains 16 residues. Full variable domain (outside the CDR3, taken from reference TRBV30 and TRBJ2-1): SQTIHQWPATLVQPVGSPLSLECTVEGTSNPNLYWYRQAAGRGLQLLFYSVGIGQISSEVPQNLSASRPQDRQFILSSKKLLLSDSGFYLCAWSALAGAAVGEQFFGPGTRLTVL.

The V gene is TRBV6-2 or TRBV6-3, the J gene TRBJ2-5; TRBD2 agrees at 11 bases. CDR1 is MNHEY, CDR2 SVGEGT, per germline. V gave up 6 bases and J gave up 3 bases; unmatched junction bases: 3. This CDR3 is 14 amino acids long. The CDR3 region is CASSMTSGKETQYF. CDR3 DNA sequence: TGTGCCAGCAGCATGACTAGCGGGAAAGAGACCCAGTACTTC.

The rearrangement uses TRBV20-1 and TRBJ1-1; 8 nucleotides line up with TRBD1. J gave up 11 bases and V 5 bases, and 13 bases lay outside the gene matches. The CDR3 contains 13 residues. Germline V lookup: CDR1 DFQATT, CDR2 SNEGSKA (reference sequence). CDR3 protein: CSAPGTGAVGAFF. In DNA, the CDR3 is TGCAGTGCTCCCGGGACAGGCGCCGTAGGGGCTTTCTTT.